Listed below are T cell receptor beta chains from one sample, sequenced in a study of cytomegalovirus exposure and HLA in healthy donors. Data came from immunoSEQ multiplex PCR; TCRdb stores just in-frame clones and leaves some out. The sample yields more than 85,000 clones, roughly 70% seen once. What was sequenced was PBMCs. These receptor sequences come from a man aged 40-49 years in good health and CMV-seronegative. Each CDR3 is given with its conserved first and last residue. Fields, in order: clone size, V gene, D gene, J gene, CDR3 DNA, CDR3 protein. The D gene is left open where the match is weak. Rows give clone size only sometimes, using once, few, many, or a class for an expanded clone.

abundance: .; v_gene: TRBV15; d_gene: .; j_gene: TRBJ1-1; CDR3nt: TGTGCCACCAGCAGACCGGGACAATTATCTGAAGCTTTCTTT; CDR3aa: CATSRPGQLSEAFF
abundance: .; v_gene: TRBV29-1; d_gene: TRBD2; j_gene: TRBJ2-7; CDR3nt: TGCAGCGTTGAATTAGGGACTAGCGGGTACGAGCAGTACTTC; CDR3aa: CSVELGTSGYEQYF
abundance: .; v_gene: TRBV29-1; d_gene: TRBD2; j_gene: TRBJ2-3; CDR3nt: TGCAGCGTTGATCCTAGCGGGAGCACAGATACGCAGTATTTT; CDR3aa: CSVDPSGSTDTQYF
abundance: few; v_gene: TRBV6-1; d_gene: .; j_gene: TRBJ1-4; CDR3nt: TGTGCCAGCAGTGAAGGAACAGGGTTAGAAAAACTGTTTTTT; CDR3aa: CASSEGTGLEKLFF
abundance: once; v_gene: TRBV5-4; d_gene: .; j_gene: TRBJ2-6; CDR3nt: TGTGCCAGCAGCTTGGCTGGCGGGGGCGCATGGGCCAACGTCCTGACTTTC; CDR3aa: CASSLAGGGAWANVLTF
abundance: .; v_gene: TRBV11-3; d_gene: .; j_gene: TRBJ1-1; CDR3nt: TGTGCCAGCAGCTTAGATGGCAGGGCGGACACTGAAGCTTTCTTT; CDR3aa: CASSLDGRADTEAFF
abundance: .; v_gene: TRBV7-2; d_gene: .; j_gene: TRBJ2-4; CDR3nt: TGTGCCAGCAGCTTAAGCGACGGCGGGCCCCTCAACATTCAGTACTTC; CDR3aa: CASSLSDGGPLNIQYF
abundance: .; v_gene: TRBV4-2; d_gene: TRBD2; j_gene: TRBJ2-7; CDR3nt: TGTGCCAGCAGCCATGTAGCGGGAGAGTACGAGCAGTACTTC; CDR3aa: CASSHVAGEYEQYF
abundance: .; v_gene: TRBV19; d_gene: TRBD1; j_gene: TRBJ2-7; CDR3nt: TGTGCCAGTAGTATGGGGACAGTATCTTACGAGCAGTACTTC; CDR3aa: CASSMGTVSYEQYF
abundance: .; v_gene: TRBV5-8; d_gene: TRBD1; j_gene: TRBJ2-3; CDR3nt: TGTGCCAGCAGCTTGGAGGGGGCGCCAGATACGCAGTATTTT; CDR3aa: CASSLEGAPDTQYF
abundance: .; v_gene: TRBV28; d_gene: TRBD1; j_gene: TRBJ2-2; CDR3nt: TGTGCCAGCAGTTTGGACAGGGGGCTTAACACCGGGGAGCTGTTTTTT; CDR3aa: CASSLDRGLNTGELFF
abundance: .; v_gene: TRBV27; d_gene: .; j_gene: TRBJ1-4; CDR3nt: TGTGCCAGCAGGGCTGACACGGCAACTAATGAAAAACTGTTTTTT; CDR3aa: CASRADTATNEKLFF
abundance: .; v_gene: TRBV4-1; d_gene: TRBD1; j_gene: TRBJ1-2; CDR3nt: TGCGCCACCCAAGACAGGGTCTATGGCTACACCTTC; CDR3aa: CATQDRVYGYTF
abundance: .; v_gene: TRBV2; d_gene: .; j_gene: TRBJ2-5; CDR3nt: TGTGCCAGCAGTGAGCGGGTAGAGACCCAGTACTTC; CDR3aa: CASSERVETQYF
abundance: .; v_gene: TRBV21-1; d_gene: .; j_gene: TRBJ1-2; CDR3nt: TGTGCCAGCAGCCGGAGGAACTATGGCTACACCTTC; CDR3aa: CASSRRNYGYTF
abundance: few; v_gene: TRBV4-2; d_gene: .; j_gene: TRBJ1-4; CDR3nt: TGTGCCAGCAGCCAAGGTCAGATTATTGAAAAACTGTTTTTT; CDR3aa: CASSQGQIIEKLFF
abundance: .; v_gene: TRBV7-9; d_gene: .; j_gene: TRBJ2-7; CDR3nt: TGTTCCAGCAGTCTCGGGGGACGGGACTCCTACGAGCAGTACTTC; CDR3aa: CSSSLGGRDSYEQYF
abundance: .; v_gene: TRBV7-6; d_gene: .; j_gene: TRBJ2-1; CDR3nt: TGTGCCAGCAGCTTAGGACAGGTACCCTACAATGAGCAGTTCTTC; CDR3aa: CASSLGQVPYNEQFF
abundance: .; v_gene: TRBV19; d_gene: TRBD1; j_gene: TRBJ1-6; CDR3nt: TGTGCCAGTAGTATCAGCAGGGGGTTTTATTCACCCCTCCACTTT; CDR3aa: CASSISRGFYSPLHF
abundance: .; v_gene: TRBV18; d_gene: TRBD1; j_gene: TRBJ1-5; CDR3nt: TGTGCCAGCTCACCGGGACAGGGAGACAATCAGCCCCAGCATTTT; CDR3aa: CASSPGQGDNQPQHF
abundance: .; v_gene: TRBV6-5; d_gene: .; j_gene: TRBJ1-1; CDR3nt: TGTGCCAGCAGTGTACAGGGGAACACTGAAGCTTTCTTT; CDR3aa: CASSVQGNTEAFF
abundance: .; v_gene: TRBV27; d_gene: .; j_gene: TRBJ2-7; CDR3nt: TGTGCCAGCAGTTTACAGGGTGGCTACGAGCAGTACTTC; CDR3aa: CASSLQGGYEQYF
abundance: few; v_gene: TRBV7-2; d_gene: TRBD1; j_gene: TRBJ1-2; CDR3nt: TGTGCCAGCAGCCTAGGACAGGTCGGGTATGGCTACACCTTC; CDR3aa: CASSLGQVGYGYTF
abundance: .; v_gene: TRBV4-3; d_gene: TRBD2; j_gene: TRBJ2-7; CDR3nt: TGCGCCAGCAGCCAAGACGGGGGGGGGCCCTACGAGCAGTACTTC; CDR3aa: CASSQDGGGPYEQYF
abundance: .; v_gene: TRBV28; d_gene: .; j_gene: TRBJ2-7; CDR3nt: TGTGCCAGCAGTTTCTGGGCTGCGGGGAGCTCCTACGAACAGTACTTC; CDR3aa: CASSFWAAGSSYEQYF
abundance: once; v_gene: TRBV7-2; d_gene: .; j_gene: TRBJ1-2; CDR3nt: TGTGCCAGCAGCTTAGGACAGGACGGCTATGGCTACACCTTC; CDR3aa: CASSLGQDGYGYTF
abundance: .; v_gene: TRBV27; d_gene: TRBD2; j_gene: TRBJ2-7; CDR3nt: TGTGCCAGCAGTTTATCCAGCGGGAGAGGGGAGCAGTACTTC; CDR3aa: CASSLSSGRGEQYF
abundance: .; v_gene: TRBV30; d_gene: TRBD2; j_gene: TRBJ2-1; CDR3nt: TGTGCCTGGAGTGCGGGACTAGCGGGAGGGGCCGGCGCCTGGTTCTTC; CDR3aa: CAWSAGLAGGAGAWFF
abundance: .; v_gene: TRBV19; d_gene: .; j_gene: TRBJ2-1; CDR3nt: TGTGCCAGTAGGGGAGCTGAGCAGTTCTTC; CDR3aa: CASRGAEQFF
abundance: .; v_gene: TRBV4-3; d_gene: TRBD1; j_gene: TRBJ1-4; CDR3nt: TGCGCCAGCAGCCACGGGACAGGGGCGAGGGAAAAACTGTTTTTT; CDR3aa: CASSHGTGAREKLFF
abundance: .; v_gene: TRBV5-4; d_gene: .; j_gene: TRBJ2-3; CDR3nt: TGTGCCAGCAGCTGGGGCCAGTCCACAGATACGCAGTATTTT; CDR3aa: CASSWGQSTDTQYF
abundance: .; v_gene: TRBV5-6; d_gene: TRBD1; j_gene: TRBJ2-7; CDR3nt: TGTGCCAGCAGCTTGGATGGCAGGGGGCGCGAGCAGTACTTC; CDR3aa: CASSLDGRGREQYF